The source of this T cell receptor (beta chain) is a study of T cell responses to AZD1222 COVID-19 vaccine. Study findings and constraints: Repertoire sampling happened only post peak T cell response. Baseline serostatus was positive in only six AZD1222 recipients.

V dropped 5 bases and J dropped 0 bases, with 16 bases sitting between them. Germline V gene lookup returns CDR1 SGHVS and CDR2 FQNEAQ. This CDR3 comprises 17 residues. Data came from immunoSEQ multiplex PCR; TCRdb stores just in-frame clones and leaves some out. Of around 100,000 clones listed, around 87% are singletons. On this clone itself: The antigen is not known.

The clonotype comes from an adult in good health. Sample: peripheral blood, taken on day 0 of MenACWY control vaccination. This rearrangement joins TRBV7-8 to TRBJ1-4, with D possibly being TRBD1 (5 bases). The CDR3 here is CASSPRGVEATNEKLFF. The CDR3 DNA reads TGTGCCAGCAGCCCCCGGGGGGTCGAAGCAACTAATGAAAAACTGTTTTTT. The complete variable domain, with remaining parts taken from reference TRBV7-8 and TRBJ1-4, reads GAGVSQSPRYKVAKRGQDVALRCDPISGHVSLFWYQQALGQGPEFLTYFQNEAQLDKSGLPSDRFFAERPEGSVSTLKIQRTQQEDSAVYLCASSPRGVEATNEKLFFGSGTQLSVL.